This T cell receptor (beta chain) was recovered during a study of T cells after yellow fever vaccination. The overall study: SMART-Seq v4 Ultra Low Input served to prepare low-cell-number fractions. Study-wide results and caveats: The CD4 compartment and the CD8 compartment contained a small share of clonotypes in common. Clones from primary vaccination mostly reappeared after the booster (approximately 96% CD4, under 90% CD8).

MiXCR was run by TCRdb on the 5' RACE reads, yielding one entry per CDR3 protein. The sample records hundreds of thousands of distinct CDR3 sequences, 12% being singletons. As for this clonotype: Its antigen is still unknown.

CDR1 and CDR2 (germline): MNHEY, SVGEGT. The germline V and J ends were trimmed by 3 bases and 3 bases, with 15 bases remaining between them. This CDR3 has 15 residues. The sequencing here drew on PBMCs, taken on the day of the yellow fever booster vaccination. The chain couples TRBV6-2 or TRBV6-3 to TRBJ2-7, with D perhaps matching TRBD2 (5 bases). The origin of this receptor is a man between 25 and 39 years old who received the YFV17D yellow fever vaccine. The DNA for the CDR3 is TGTGCCAGCAGTTATCAAACAAGCGGACGCTACGAGCAGTACTTC. It encodes CASSYQTSGRYEQYF.